A single sample is the source of the 21 T cell receptor beta chains below, sequenced in a study of cytomegalovirus exposure and HLA in healthy donors. Researchers ran the PCR with 60 Vbeta and 13 Jbeta primers. Only in-frame clones appear in the TCRdb table, and some are missing; sequencing was by immunoSEQ multiplex PCR. The sample consists of 310,000 or so clones, roughly 90% of them appearing once. Input material: PBMCs. The source of these receptors is a woman aged 18 to 35 in good health and CMV-seronegative.

The rearrangement links TRBV11-2 to TRBJ1-2, with D possibly being TRBD1 (5 bases). Germline V lookup: CDR1 SGHAT, CDR2 FQNNGV. The CDR3 is 13 residues long. Deletions cut 5 bases from V and 2 bases from J, with 9 bases between. The CDR3 is CASSTGHNYGYTF. CDR3 coding DNA: TGTGCCAGCAGCACCGGACACAACTATGGCTACACCTTC.

The chain combines TRBV6-4 with TRBJ1-1; D call uncertain. Germline lookup yields CDR1 MRHNA and CDR2 SNTAGT. V was cut by 2 bases and J by 1 base, with 8 bases left in between. This CDR3 comprises 14 residues. The CDR3 nucleotides read TGTGCCAGCAGTGACGGGCAGCCGAACACTGAAGCTTTCTTT. Amino acid sequence: CASSDGQPNTEAFF.

The chain carries TRBV9 and TRBJ2-2, with 8 bases lining up with TRBD2. CDR1 and CDR2 (germline): SGDLS, YYNGEE. This CDR3 has 15 amino acids. The J segment lost 1 base and the V segment lost 5 bases, leaving 4 bases of the junction unmatched. The CDR3 DNA reads as TGTGCCAGCAGGACGGGGGGGCGGAACACCGGGGAGCTGTTTTTT. Protein sequence: CASRTGGRNTGELFF.

V gene TRBV6-1 combines with J gene TRBJ2-7; D not resolved. Germline V gene lookup returns CDR1 MNHNS and CDR2 SASEGT. V was shortened by 1 base and J by 3 bases, with 10 bases between the two germline ends. There are 14 residues in the CDR3. The CDR3 loop is CASSEVVGVYEQYF. The DNA of the CDR3 is TGTGCCAGCAGTGAAGTGGTCGGAGTCTACGAGCAGTACTTC.

Points on this clone: One junction end disagrees with the germline gene, perhaps due to a read error. This chain connects TRBV7-7 to TRBJ2-1; the D gene is possibly TRBD2 (5 bases). The CDR3 spans 14 residues. Germline CDR1 and CDR2: SSHAT and FNYEAQ (reference sequence). CDR3: CASSLGGSNNEQFF. CDR3 coding DNA: TGTGCTAGCAGCTTAGGAGGCTCGAACAATGAGCAGTTCTTC.

This chain uses TRBV10-3 with TRBJ2-5; D is possibly TRBD2 (6 bases). The last part of the DNA fits TRBJ2-7 better; the J call may be wrong. In germline, CDR1 is ENHRY, CDR2 SYGVKD. This CDR3 has 16 residues. The CDR3 loop is CAISESFPGRSYEQYF. The CDR3 nucleotides read TGTGCCATCAGTGAGTCGTTTCCAGGGAGGTCCTACGAGCAGTACTTC.

The rearrangement links TRBV5-1 to TRBJ2-3; TRBD2 is a possible D gene (7 bases). The CDR3 totals 15 residues. Germline lookup yields CDR1 SGHRS and CDR2 YFSETQ. With 2 bases removed from V and 2 bases from J, the gap between germline ends came to 12 bases. The chain's CDR3 is CASSLGGANTDTQYF. DNA for the CDR3: TGCGCCAGCAGCTTAGGGGGGGCCAACACAGATACGCAGTATTTT.

The V gene is TRBV7-8, the J gene TRBJ2-7; D gene ambiguous. Germline loops: CDR1 SGHVS, CDR2 FQNEAQ. There are 12 residues in the CDR3. With 3 bases removed from V and 5 bases from J, the gap between germline ends came to 8 bases. As DNA, the CDR3 is TGTGCCAGCAGCTTCCTTGTTCACGAGCAGTACTTC. Translating gives CASSFLVHEQYF.

This clone was recorded a few times. The V call is TRBV14, the J call TRBJ2-7; D may be TRBD1 (6 bases). Per the germline V gene, CDR1 is SGHDN and CDR2 is FVKESK. This CDR3 has 15 amino acids. V was pared by 5 bases and J by 5 bases, with 19 bases between. The CDR3 protein is CASSSDRSYIHEQYF. Here the CDR3 DNA reads TGTGCCAGCAGCTCAGACAGGTCTTATATCCACGAGCAGTACTTC.

This rearrangement joins TRBV5-1 to TRBJ1-1; tentative D call: TRBD1 (5 bases). The V gene lost 4 bases and the J gene lost 2 bases, with 12 bases spanning the gap. The germline CDR1 and CDR2 sequences are SGHRS and YFSETQ. The CDR3 has 14 amino acids. This CDR3 is CASSQGVGNTEAFF. CDR3 DNA: TGCGCCAGCAGCCAGGGTGTGGGTAACACTGAAGCTTTCTTT.

In this sample, this clone turned up once. The J gene is TRBJ2-1, the V gene TRBV18; 12 bases match TRBD2. This CDR3 is built from 17 residues. The germline V gene encodes CDR1 KGHSH and CDR2 LQKENI. The junction had 7 bases not matched to a gene; V was cut back by 3 bases and J by 4 bases. DNA of the CDR3: TGTGCCAGCTCACCCCTAGCGGGGGGGTTGGGTTACAATGAGCAGTTCTTC. Translated, it gives CASSPLAGGLGYNEQFF.

The chain combines TRBV12-5 with TRBJ2-3; 9 bases are shared with TRBD1. Looked up from germline, CDR1 is LGHNT and CDR2 is FRNRAP. The CDR3 loop spans 16 amino acids. Losses at the gene ends were 3 bases for V and 0 bases for J; bases not matched to a gene: 4. The CDR3 bases are TGTGCTAGTGGTTTACAGGGGGCTCTTAGCACAGATACGCAGTATTTT. Translated, it gives CASGLQGALSTDTQYF.

The rearrangement uses TRBV7-2 and TRBJ1-6, with D uncertain. Germline values: CDR1 SGHTA, CDR2 FQGNSA. The CDR3 is 16 amino acids. V was pared by 5 bases and J by 9 bases, with 20 bases between. In nucleotides, the CDR3 is TGTGCCAGCAGCCAAAGGCAGGTCACAGATGGTTCACCCCTCCACTTT. Its translation: CASSQRQVTDGSPLHF.

The chain recombines TRBV19 with TRBJ2-7, with 8 bases identical to TRBD2. The V gene's germline CDR1 is LNHDA and CDR2 SQIVND (reference sequence). The trim removed 1 base at V and 4 bases at J, leaving 3 bases unmatched. The CDR3 consists of 14 residues. The CDR3 spells CASSIGASGYEQYF. DNA for the CDR3: TGTGCCAGTAGTATAGGTGCTAGCGGGTACGAGCAGTACTTC. Together with reference TRBV19 and TRBJ2-7, the CDR3 gives the full variable domain: DGGITQSPKYLFRKEGQNVTLSCEQNLNHDAMYWYRQDPGQGLRLIYYSQIVNDFQKGDIAEGYSVSREKKESFPLTVTSAQKNPTAFYLCASSIGASGYEQYFGPGTRLTVT.

The V call is TRBV4-1, the J call TRBJ2-1, with D possibly being TRBD2 (6 bases). The germline gives CDR1 MGHRA, CDR2 YSYEKL. There are 14 residues in the CDR3. The V end was cut by 4 bases, the J end by 8 bases, with 15 bases between. The CDR3 sequence is CASSLRTGGDEQFF. The CDR3, as DNA: TGCGCCAGCAGCCTGCGGACGGGCGGGGATGAGCAGTTCTTC.

CDR3 in DNA: TGTGCCTGGAGCCGAAGGGGGGGGACAGATACGCAGTATTTT. It specifies CAWSRRGGTDTQYF. The gene calls are TRBV30 and TRBJ2-3; D might be TRBD2 (7 bases). The V gene's germline CDR1 is GTSNPN and CDR2 SVGIG (reference sequence). Trimming pared 3 bases from V and 3 bases from J, leaving 13 bases between. The CDR3 extends over 14 amino acids.

This clone was recorded once. The chain combines TRBV5-6 with TRBJ2-3; no definite D call. Germline-derived CDR1 and CDR2 are SGHDT and YYEEEE. CDR3 length equals 15 residues. Trimming took 4 bases from V and 0 from J, leaving 12 bases between them. CDR3 in DNA: TGTGCCAGCAGCCGCCTAGTAATGAGCACAGATACGCAGTATTTT. Amino acid sequence: CASSRLVMSTDTQYF.

The CDR3 nucleotides are TGTGCCAGCAGTTTTTGGCAGGACAGGGGATCACCCCTCCACTTT. Its translation: CASSFWQDRGSPLHF. J is TRBJ1-6 and V is TRBV5-4; 9 nucleotides match TRBD1. This CDR3 has 15 residues. Trimming at V came to 5 bases and at J to 10 bases, leaving 10 bases not matched to a gene. Germline lookup yields CDR1 SGHNT and CDR2 YYREEE (reference sequence).

The DNA of the CDR3 is TGTGCCAGCAGCTTAGGCACAGGGCTGTATGGCTACACCTTC. It codes for CASSLGTGLYGYTF. V usage is TRBV11-2 and J usage is TRBJ1-2; possibly TRBD1 for D (6 bases). The CDR3 runs to 14 residues. Germline CDR1 reads SGHAT; CDR2 reads FQNNGV. With 1 base removed from V and 5 bases from J, the gap between germline ends came to 11 bases. The complete variable domain, with remaining parts taken from reference TRBV11-2 and TRBJ1-2, reads EAGVAQSPRYKIIEKRQSVAFWCNPISGHATLYWYQQILGQGPKLLIQFQNNGVVDDSQLPKDRFSAERLKGVDSTLKIQPAKLEDSAVYLCASSLGTGLYGYTFGSGTRLTVV.

The chain joins TRBV5-6 to TRBJ1-1, with 10 bases identical to TRBD1. Trimming removed 2 bases from V and 6 bases from J; junction bases left unmatched: 13. From germline, CDR1 is SGHDT and CDR2 YYEEEE. The CDR3 extends over 17 amino acids. CDR3 loop: CASSFFGQGVEIAEAFF. CDR3 in DNA: TGTGCCAGCAGCTTTTTTGGACAGGGGGTAGAGATAGCTGAAGCTTTCTTT.

The rearrangement uses TRBV7-3 and TRBJ2-1; 8 bases agree with TRBD2. The CDR3 is 13 residues long. Germline V gene sequence: CDR1 SGHTA, CDR2 FQGTGA. V was clipped by 5 bases and J by 5 bases; unmatched bases: 2. CDR3 protein: CASSREGNNEQFF. CDR3 sequence (DNA): TGTGCCAGCAGCCGGGAGGGTAACAATGAGCAGTTCTTC. Using reference TRBV7-3 and TRBJ2-1 for the parts outside the CDR3, the full variable domain is GAGVSQTPSNKVTEKGKYVELRCDPISGHTALYWYRQSLGQGPEFLIYFQGTGAADDSGLPNDRFFAVRPEGSVSTLKIQRTERGDSAVYLCASSREGNNEQFFGPGTRLTVL.